This TCR beta chain was found in a study of T cell repertoires in cytomegalovirus infection. Study-wide background: In public TCR beta signatures, there were indications of both CMV infection and matching HLA type. Study-wide findings and caveats: What dominated the ex vivo response were HLA-C-restricted CMV-specific TCR beta clonotypes. CMV carriers having the relevant HLA were flagged by cumulative public TCR beta family frequency.

This clonotype was seen only a few times. Antigen: not known. TCRdb analysed the reads with MiXCR anew, one entry per CDR3 protein. The table records over 150,000 distinct CDR3 sequences, roughly 15% of them present only once. CDR1 is SEHNR, CDR2 FQNEAQ, per germline (reference sequence). Losses at the gene ends were 5 bases for V and 7 bases for J; bases not matched to a gene: 11. The CDR3 has 16 amino acids. The chain couples TRBV7-9 to TRBJ2-1, with 10 bases identical to TRBD1. Sequenced: CD8+ T cells from PBMCs. The TCR was taken from a human donor in good health (CMV status not recorded). Some clones in this sample may be carry-over from other donors' samples. This chain's CDR3 is CASSITPGTGVNEQFF. CDR3 sequence (DNA): TGTGCCAGCAGCATAACCCCGGGGACAGGGGTAAATGAGCAGTTCTTC.